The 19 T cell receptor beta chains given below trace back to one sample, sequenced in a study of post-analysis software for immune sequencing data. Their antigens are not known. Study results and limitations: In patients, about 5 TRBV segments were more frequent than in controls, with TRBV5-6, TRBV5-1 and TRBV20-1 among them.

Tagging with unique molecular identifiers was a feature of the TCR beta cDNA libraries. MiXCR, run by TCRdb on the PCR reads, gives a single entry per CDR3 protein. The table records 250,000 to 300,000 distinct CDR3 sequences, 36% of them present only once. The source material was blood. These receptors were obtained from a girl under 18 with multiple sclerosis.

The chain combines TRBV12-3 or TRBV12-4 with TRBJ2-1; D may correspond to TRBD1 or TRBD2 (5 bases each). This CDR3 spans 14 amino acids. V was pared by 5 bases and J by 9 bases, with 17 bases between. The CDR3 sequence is CASSPQGPAVEQFF. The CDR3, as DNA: TGTGCCAGCAGTCCGCAGGGACCAGCCGTTGAGCAGTTCTTC.

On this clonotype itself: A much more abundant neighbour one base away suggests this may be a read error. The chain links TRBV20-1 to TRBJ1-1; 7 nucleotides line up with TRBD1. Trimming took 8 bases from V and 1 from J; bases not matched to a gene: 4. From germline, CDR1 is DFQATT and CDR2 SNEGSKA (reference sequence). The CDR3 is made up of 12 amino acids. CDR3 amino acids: CSPTGANTEAFF. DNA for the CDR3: TGCAGTCCCACAGGGGCGAACACTGAAGCTTTCTTT.

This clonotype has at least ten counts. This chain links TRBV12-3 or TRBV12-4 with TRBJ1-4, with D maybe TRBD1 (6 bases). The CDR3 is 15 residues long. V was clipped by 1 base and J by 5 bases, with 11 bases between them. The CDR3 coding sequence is TGTGCCAGCAGTTTAGAGAGGGGGAGGAATGAAAAACTGTTTTTT. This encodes CASSLERGRNEKLFF.

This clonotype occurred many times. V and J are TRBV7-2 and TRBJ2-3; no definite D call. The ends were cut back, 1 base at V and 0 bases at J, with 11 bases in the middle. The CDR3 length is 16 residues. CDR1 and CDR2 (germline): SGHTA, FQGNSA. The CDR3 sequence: CASSLVARRSTDTQYF. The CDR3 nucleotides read TGTGCCAGCAGCTTAGTGGCCCGAAGGAGCACAGATACGCAGTATTTT.

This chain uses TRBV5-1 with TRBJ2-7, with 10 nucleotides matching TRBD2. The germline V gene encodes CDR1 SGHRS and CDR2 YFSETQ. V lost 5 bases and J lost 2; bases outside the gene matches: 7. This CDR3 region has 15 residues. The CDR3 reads CASSKKAGGPYEQYF. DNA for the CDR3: TGCGCCAGCAGTAAAAAAGCGGGGGGGCCCTACGAGCAGTACTTC.

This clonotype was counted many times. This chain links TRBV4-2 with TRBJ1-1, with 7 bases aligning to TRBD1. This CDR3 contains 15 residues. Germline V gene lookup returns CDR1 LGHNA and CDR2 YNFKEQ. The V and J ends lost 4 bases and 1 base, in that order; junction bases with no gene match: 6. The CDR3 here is CASSLRTGPNTEAFF. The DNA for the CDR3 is TGTGCCAGCAGCCTACGGACAGGACCGAACACTGAAGCTTTCTTT.

The CDR3 DNA reads TGTGCCAGCAGCCCAGGGACAGGGGGAATGAACACTGAAGCTTTCTTT. Translated, it gives CASSPGTGGMNTEAFF. The chain links TRBV7-6 to TRBJ1-1; 11 bases match TRBD1. The germline CDR1 and CDR2 sequences are SGHVS and FNYEAQ. The CDR3 has 16 amino acids. The V gene end was trimmed by 5 bases and the J gene end by 0 bases; junction bases not matched to a gene: 5.

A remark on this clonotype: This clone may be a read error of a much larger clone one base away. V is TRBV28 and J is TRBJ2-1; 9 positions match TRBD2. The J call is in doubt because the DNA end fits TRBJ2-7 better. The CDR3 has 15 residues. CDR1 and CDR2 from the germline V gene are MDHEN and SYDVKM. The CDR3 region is CASSFRLAAYNEQYF. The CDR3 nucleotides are TGTGCCAGCAGTTTTAGACTAGCGGCCTACAATGAGCAGTACTTC.

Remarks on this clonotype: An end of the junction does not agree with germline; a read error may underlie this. CDR3: CASSSVNSPPHF. DNA of the CDR3: TGTGCCAGCAGTTCAGTGAATTCACCCCCCCACTTT. The V and J genes are TRBV12-3 or TRBV12-4 and TRBJ1-6, with D unresolved. This CDR3 contains 12 residues.

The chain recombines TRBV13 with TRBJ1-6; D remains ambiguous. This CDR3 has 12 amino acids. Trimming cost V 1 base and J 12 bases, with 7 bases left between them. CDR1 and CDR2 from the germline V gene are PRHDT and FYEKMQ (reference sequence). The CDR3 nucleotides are TGTGCCAGCAGCTTAGCCTCAAGACCCCTCCACTTT. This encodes CASSLASRPLHF.

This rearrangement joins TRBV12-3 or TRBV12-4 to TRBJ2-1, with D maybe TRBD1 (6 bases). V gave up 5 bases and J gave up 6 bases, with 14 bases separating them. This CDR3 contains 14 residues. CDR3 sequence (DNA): TGTGCCAGCAGTGCCGGACTGGGGGCCAATGAGCAGTTCTTC. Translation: CASSAGLGANEQFF.

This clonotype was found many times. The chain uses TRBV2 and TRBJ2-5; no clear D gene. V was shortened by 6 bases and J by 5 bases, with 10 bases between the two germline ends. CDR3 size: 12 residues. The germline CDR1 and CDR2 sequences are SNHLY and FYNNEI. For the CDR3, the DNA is TGTGCCAGCAGCACGCCTCGGGAGACCCAGTACTTC. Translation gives CASSTPRETQYF.

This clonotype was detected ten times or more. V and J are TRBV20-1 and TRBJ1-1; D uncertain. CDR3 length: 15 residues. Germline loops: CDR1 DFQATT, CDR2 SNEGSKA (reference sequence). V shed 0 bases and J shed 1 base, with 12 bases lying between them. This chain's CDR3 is CSARDQRLWNTEAFF. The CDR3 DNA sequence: TGCAGTGCTAGAGATCAAAGACTCTGGAACACTGAAGCTTTCTTT.

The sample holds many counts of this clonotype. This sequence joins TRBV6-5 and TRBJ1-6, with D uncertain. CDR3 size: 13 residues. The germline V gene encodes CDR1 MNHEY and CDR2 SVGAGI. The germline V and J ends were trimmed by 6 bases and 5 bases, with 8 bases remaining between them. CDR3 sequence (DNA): TGTGCCAGCAGAAATCGACATAATTCACCCCTCCACTTT. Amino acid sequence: CASRNRHNSPLHF.

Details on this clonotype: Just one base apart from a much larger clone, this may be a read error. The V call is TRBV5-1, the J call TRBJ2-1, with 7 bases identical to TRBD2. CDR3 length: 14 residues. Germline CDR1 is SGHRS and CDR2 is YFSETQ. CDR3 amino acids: CANSLLAGDNEQFF. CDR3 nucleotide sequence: TGCGCCAACAGCTTGCTGGCGGGAGACAATGAGCAGTTCTTC.

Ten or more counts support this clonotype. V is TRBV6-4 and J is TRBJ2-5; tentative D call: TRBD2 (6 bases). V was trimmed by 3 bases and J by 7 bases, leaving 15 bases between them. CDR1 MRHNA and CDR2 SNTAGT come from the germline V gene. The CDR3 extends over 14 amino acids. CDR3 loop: CASSESGGVGTQYF. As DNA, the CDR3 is TGTGCCAGCAGTGAATCCGGGGGAGTGGGGACCCAGTACTTC.

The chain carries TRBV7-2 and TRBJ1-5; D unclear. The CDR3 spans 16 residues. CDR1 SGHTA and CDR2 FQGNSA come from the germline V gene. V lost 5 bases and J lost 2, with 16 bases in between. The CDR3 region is CASSPTQAWGNQPQHF. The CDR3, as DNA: TGTGCCAGCAGCCCAACGCAGGCCTGGGGCAATCAGCCCCAGCATTTT.

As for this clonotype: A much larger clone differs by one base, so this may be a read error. CDR3 in amino acids: CASRDDREPYNEQFF. In nucleotides, the CDR3 is TGTGCCAGCAGAGATGACAGGGAGCCCTACAATGAGCAGTTCTTC. The rearrangement links TRBV5-8 to TRBJ2-1; 7 nucleotides match TRBD1. The V segment lost 5 bases and the J segment 2 bases; nucleotides outside the gene matches: 7. The CDR3 contains 15 residues. Germline-derived CDR1 and CDR2 are SGHTS and YDEGEE.

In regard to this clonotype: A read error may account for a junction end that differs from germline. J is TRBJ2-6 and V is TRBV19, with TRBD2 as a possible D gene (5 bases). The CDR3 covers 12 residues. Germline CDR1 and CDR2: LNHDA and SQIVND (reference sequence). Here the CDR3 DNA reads TGTGCCAGTAGTAGAGCGGCCAACGTCCGGACTTTC. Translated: CASSRAANVRTF.